This paragraph reports one TCR beta chain. The antigen is not known. These data belong to a study of tumor-infiltrating lymphocytes in primary liver carcinoma. Study results and caveats: Tumor top-250-clone fraction significantly exceeded that of blood (p = 0.039). Tumor region pairs shared more overlap than did tumor-adjacent and tumor-blood pairs.

The blood RNA (from unsorted whole blood) was obtained, and germline DNA was also extracted. Reverse transcription of around 0.45 ug total RNA with a constant-region primer produced TCR beta cDNA. TCR beta libraries came from three nested multiplex PCR rounds using slightly modified ARM-PCR. The first two PCR rounds used TRBV1-TRBV30 forward primers with a C-beta reverse primer, 9 to 11 cycles each. TCRdb re-derived calls from the multiplex PCR reads in MiXCR, one entry per CDR3 protein. The profile shows approximately 340,000 distinct CDR3 sequences, less than 75% of them singletons. The ends lost 2 bases at V and 6 bases at J; junction bases unmatched: 8. The CDR3 runs to 16 residues. The V gene's germline CDR1 is KGHDR and CDR2 SFDVKD.

The V call is TRBV24-1, the J call TRBJ2-1; 8 nucleotides agree with TRBD1. The source material was peripheral blood. This receptor was taken from a man aged 40-49 years with primary liver carcinoma and hepatitis B virus infection. CDR3 amino acids: CATSDYTRGQGNEQFF. In nucleotides, the CDR3 is TGTGCCACCAGTGATTATACCAGGGGGCAGGGCAATGAGCAGTTCTTC.